What follows are 19 T cell receptor beta chains derived from one specimen sequenced in a study of T cell responses to AZD1222 COVID-19 vaccine. Generated by immunoSEQ multiplex PCR, the TCRdb table keeps only in-frame clones and is missing some. The data show roughly 93,000 clones, approximately 90% seen once. Sequencing was performed on peripheral blood, taken 28 days after the second AZD1222 dose. The receptor source for this set is an adult who received the AZD1222 COVID-19 vaccine.

The gene calls are TRBV5-5 and TRBJ2-7; D possibly matches TRBD1 or TRBD2 (6 bases each). Between the trimmed V and J ends, which lost 3 bases and 4 bases, there was a span of 14 bases. CDR3 size: 14 residues. Germline V gives CDR1 SGHKS, CDR2 YYEKEE (reference sequence). The CDR3 reads CASSSQGRMYEQYF. The DNA for the CDR3 is TGTGCCAGCAGCTCCCAGGGGAGGATGTACGAGCAGTACTTC.

The chain joins TRBV28 to TRBJ2-3; a possible D gene is TRBD1 (6 bases). Germline V gives CDR1 MDHEN, CDR2 SYDVKM. V was clipped by 8 bases and J by 2 bases, with 17 bases between them. The CDR3 totals 15 residues. CDR3 loop: CASGYKDSHTDTQYF. CDR3 DNA: TGTGCCAGCGGGTACAAGGACAGTCACACAGATACGCAGTATTTT.

This chain uses TRBV24-1 with TRBJ2-7; no definite D call. The CDR3 contains 14 residues. Germline V gene sequence: CDR1 KGHDR, CDR2 SFDVKD. V lost 5 bases, J lost 2 bases, and 12 bases lay in between. CDR3 DNA: TGTGCCACCAGTGTTAACCGTAACACCTACGAGCAGTACGTC. It specifies CATSVNRNTYEQYV.

This sequence joins TRBV3-1 (or the pseudogene TRBV3-2) and TRBJ2-7, with a tentative D call TRBD2 (6 bases). Germline V gene sequence: CDR1 LGHDT, CDR2 YNNKEL (reference sequence). V was clipped by 3 bases and J by 6 bases, with 15 bases between them. This CDR3 contains 14 residues. The chain's CDR3 is CASSHLGGVGEQYF. In nucleotides, the CDR3 is TGTGCCAGCAGCCATCTCGGCGGGGTTGGCGAGCAGTACTTC.

This clone was found once. This chain uses TRBV28 with TRBJ1-2; D uncertain. Germline CDR1 MDHEN, CDR2 SYDVKM. The V and J ends lost 2 bases and 2 bases respectively, with 6 bases between them. The CDR3 consists of 13 residues. CDR3 in DNA: TGTGCCAGCAGTTTACCCCCAAACTATGGCTACACCTTC. This encodes CASSLPPNYGYTF.

The chain employs TRBV19 and TRBJ1-2, with D maybe TRBD1 (6 bases). Germline CDR1 and CDR2: LNHDA and SQIVND (reference sequence). V lost 5 bases and J 2 bases, leaving 9 bases between the germline ends. The CDR3 contains 13 residues. The CDR3 loop reads CASSVGQNYGYTF. The DNA for the CDR3 is TGTGCCAGTAGTGTCGGACAGAACTATGGCTACACCTTC.

The chain combines TRBV7-8 with TRBJ1-5, with unresolved D. The germline gives CDR1 SGHVS, CDR2 FQNEAQ. CDR3 length: 14 amino acids. The V end lost 1 base, the J end lost 2 bases, and 6 bases lay between the germline ends. The CDR3, as DNA: TGTGCCAGCAGCTTAGGCAGCCGCAATCAGCCCCAGCATTTT. It yields the protein CASSLGSRNQPQHF. The full variable domain, in which reference TRBV7-8 and TRBJ1-5 provide the parts outside the CDR3, is GAGVSQSPRYKVAKRGQDVALRCDPISGHVSLFWYQQALGQGPEFLTYFQNEAQLDKSGLPSDRFFAERPEGSVSTLKIQRTQQEDSAVYLCASSLGSRNQPQHFGDGTRLSIL.

This clone was seen a handful of times. The chain joins TRBV25-1 to TRBJ1-1, with D unresolved. The CDR3 length is 11 residues. The germline CDR1 and CDR2 sequences are MGHDK and SYGVNS. V lost 5 bases and J lost 10, with 11 bases in between. The CDR3 sequence: CASSTERGAFF. CDR3 bases: TGTGCCAGCAGTACGGAACGCGGAGCTTTCTTT.

This chain joins TRBV27 and TRBJ2-3; a possible D gene is TRBD2 (7 bases). CDR3 length: 15 amino acids. V shed 4 bases and J shed 2 bases, with 13 bases lying between them. The germline V gene encodes CDR1 MNHEY and CDR2 SMNVEV (reference sequence). The CDR3 loop reads CASSSAGAYTDTQYF. CDR3 in DNA: TGTGCCAGCAGTTCGGCGGGGGCCTACACAGATACGCAGTATTTT.

The rearrangement joins TRBV6-5 to TRBJ1-6; the match to TRBD1 covers 8 bases. The CDR3 is made up of 12 amino acids. Germline CDR1 MNHEY, CDR2 SVGAGI. The CDR3 loop reads CGGQGRNSPLHF. As DNA, the CDR3 is TGTGGAGGACAGGGAAGAAATTCACCCCTCCACTTT.

The rearrangement links TRBV2 to TRBJ1-3; no reliable D call. Germline V CDR1 and CDR2: SNHLY, FYNNEI. The CDR3 is 15 residues long. V lost 4 bases, J lost 0 bases, and 10 bases lay in between. CDR3 nucleotide sequence: TGTGCCAGCAGTGCCCTCCCGAGCTCTGGAAACACCATATATTTT. Translation: CASSALPSSGNTIYF.

The CDR3, as DNA: TGTGCCAGCAGCCTATATCTAGAAAACACAGATACGCAGTATTTT. Translated: CASSLYLENTDTQYF. V usage is TRBV3-1 (or the pseudogene TRBV3-2) and J usage is TRBJ2-3; D ambiguous. This CDR3 is built from 15 residues. V lost 4 bases to trimming and J lost 2 bases, with 13 bases between them. Germline CDR1 and CDR2: LGHDT and YNNKEL (reference sequence).

The chain links TRBV19 to TRBJ2-1; 8 bases are shared with TRBD2. V lost 1 base and J lost 4; bases outside the gene matches: 6. The CDR3 is made up of 16 amino acids. Germline-derived CDR1 and CDR2 are LNHDA and SQIVND (reference sequence). This chain's CDR3 is CASSIAGGNMYNEQFF. The CDR3 region has the DNA TGTGCCAGTAGTATAGCGGGGGGGAACATGTACAATGAGCAGTTCTTC. The variable domain in full, with the rest retrieved from reference TRBV19 and TRBJ2-1, is DGGITQSPKYLFRKEGQNVTLSCEQNLNHDAMYWYRQDPGQGLRLIYYSQIVNDFQKGDIAEGYSVSREKKESFPLTVTSAQKNPTAFYLCASSIAGGNMYNEQFFGPGTRLTVL.

The chain combines TRBV5-8 with TRBJ2-7; 8 positions agree with TRBD1. The CDR3 consists of 12 residues. V was clipped by 7 bases and J by 6 bases; unmatched bases: 6. Germline V gene sequence: CDR1 SGHTS, CDR2 YDEGEE. In DNA, the CDR3 is TGTGCCAGCTCCACCACAGGGGGCGAGCAGTACGTC. Amino acids: CASSTTGGEQYV.

The rearrangement uses TRBV5-6 and TRBJ1-1; D ambiguous. CDR3 length: 14 residues. The V end lost 0 bases, the J end lost 5 bases, and 11 bases lay between the germline ends. The germline V gene has CDR1 SGHDT and CDR2 YYEEEE. CDR3 nucleotides: TGTGCCAGCAGCTTGGTACTGCTTAATACTGAAGCTTTCTTT. Residues: CASSLVLLNTEAFF.

J is TRBJ2-7 and V is TRBV7-9; 7 bases align to TRBD1. The CDR3 consists of 12 residues. The junction had 4 bases not matched to a gene; V was cut back by 4 bases and J by 7 bases. Germline CDR1 is SEHNR and CDR2 is FQNEAQ (reference sequence). The CDR3 DNA is TGTGCCAGCAGCTGGACAGGAAGGGAGCAGTACGTC. Its protein product is CASSWTGREQYV.

This chain links TRBV3-1 (or the pseudogene TRBV3-2) with TRBJ2-3, with 8 bases identical to TRBD1. Germline CDR1 reads LGHDT; CDR2 reads YNNKEL (reference sequence). This CDR3 has 14 amino acids. The junction had 7 bases not matched to a gene; V was cut back by 4 bases and J by 7 bases. CDR3 sequence reads: CASSRDRGTHTQYF. CDR3 nucleotide sequence: TGTGCCAGCAGCCGCGACAGGGGTACACATACGCAGTATTTT.

Here the CDR3 reads CASSALHTSYEQYV. The CDR3 DNA follows: TGTGCCAGCAGCGCGCTCCACACCTCCTACGAGCAGTACGTC. The chain recombines TRBV5-6 with TRBJ2-7; D is unclear. Germline lookup yields CDR1 SGHDT and CDR2 YYEEEE. Trimming removed 4 bases at V and 0 bases at J, with 11 bases between. This CDR3 is built from 14 residues.

J is TRBJ2-7 and V is TRBV5-6; the match to TRBD1 covers 7 bases. Germline-derived CDR1 and CDR2 are SGHDT and YYEEEE. CDR3 length equals 12 residues. With 3 bases clipped from V and 5 bases from J, the junction kept 2 bases outside the gene matches. CDR3 sequence reads: CASSSTGNEQYF. The DNA of the CDR3 is TGTGCCAGCAGCTCGACAGGGAACGAGCAGTACTTC.